This record looks at one T cell receptor beta chain sequence and its context. Its target is unknown. Investigators reverse transcribed all isolated RNA, so they sequenced expressed TCRB transcripts. Assay: immunoSEQ multiplex PCR; the TCRdb copy retains only in-frame clones and omits some. This table has about 390,000 clones, around 10% appearing once. The data belong to a study of beta chain features in type 1 diabetes. Study summary: Patient and healthy donor groups were alike in age, gender and cell yields.

General study findings and limits: In every one of the four CD4+ subsets, TCRB CDR3s were moderately but significantly shorter in Type 1 diabetes patients.

The sample comprised central memory CD4+ T cells from blood. This sequence was found in a young man with type 1 diabetes.

CDR3 in amino acids: CASSLAQTYEQYF. The CDR3 nucleotides read TGTGCCAGCAGCTTAGCTCAAACCTACGAGCAGTACTTC. The rearrangement uses TRBV11-2 and TRBJ2-7, with D unresolved. The CDR3 sequence is 13 residues long. CDR1 and CDR2 (germline): SGHAT, FQNNGV. The germline V and J ends were trimmed by 1 base and 2 bases, with 6 bases remaining between them. Full variable domain (outside the CDR3, taken from reference TRBV11-2 and TRBJ2-7): EAGVAQSPRYKIIEKRQSVAFWCNPISGHATLYWYQQILGQGPKLLIQFQNNGVVDDSQLPKDRFSAERLKGVDSTLKIQPAKLEDSAVYLCASSLAQTYEQYFGPGTRLTVT.